Presented here are 7 T cell receptor beta chains from one specimen sequenced in a study of shared clonotypes between healthy human individuals. Assay used: immunoSEQ multiplex PCR; TCRdb lists only in-frame clones, some missing. Of fewer than 800,000 clones in the sample, roughly nine tenths were seen once. Cells designated naive CD8 were CD45RO-negative and were positively selected for CCR7, with terminally differentiated effector memory CD45RA+ cells excluded. Specimen: naive CD8+ T cells sorted from blood. These receptors all stem from a man aged 30 to 45 in good health.

This chain uses TRBV10-1 with TRBJ2-7; D possibly corresponds to TRBD2 (5 bases). Germline V gives CDR1 WNHNN, CDR2 SYGVQD (reference sequence). This CDR3 spans 14 amino acids. V was shortened by 7 bases and J by 2 bases, with 15 bases between the two germline ends. The CDR3 is CASIPTVEAYEQYF. The CDR3 nucleotides are TGCGCCAGCATTCCGACGGTGGAGGCCTACGAGCAGTACTTC.

The chain employs TRBV7-9 and TRBJ1-1; a weak D match, TRBD1 (6 bases). The germline V gene has CDR1 SEHNR and CDR2 FQNEAQ (reference sequence). The CDR3 extends over 16 amino acids. Trimming stripped 4 bases from V and 1 base from J, with 16 bases between. CDR3 protein: CASSSPPSDRNTEAFF. Written as DNA, the CDR3 is TGTGCCAGCAGCTCTCCCCCGTCGGACAGGAACACTGAAGCTTTCTTT.

The chain has TRBV7-8 and TRBJ2-1; D is perhaps TRBD2 (5 bases). The CDR3 runs 14 residues. V was cut by 0 bases and J by 6 bases, with 9 bases left in between. CDR1 and CDR2 from the germline V gene are SGHVS and FQNEAQ. CDR3 amino acids: CASSLAWRVNEQFF. CDR3 DNA: TGTGCCAGCAGCTTAGCGTGGCGGGTCAATGAGCAGTTCTTC.

In DNA, the CDR3 is TGTGCCAGCAGCAACAACCGGTGGGTTGACAATGAGCAGTTCTTC. This codes for CASSNNRWVDNEQFF. J is TRBJ2-1 and V is TRBV28; D is unresolved. CDR1 MDHEN and CDR2 SYDVKM come from the germline V gene. V was trimmed by 6 bases and J by 5 bases, leaving 17 bases between them. CDR3 size: 15 residues.

The gene calls are TRBV28 and TRBJ2-2; D is perhaps TRBD1 (5 bases). Looked up from germline, CDR1 is MDHEN and CDR2 is SYDVKM. This CDR3 contains 15 residues. Trimming took 4 bases from V and 0 from J, leaving 9 bases between them. The CDR3 here is CASSWTLSNTGELFF. The CDR3 DNA sequence: TGTGCCAGCAGTTGGACACTTTCGAACACCGGGGAGCTGTTTTTT. The entire variable domain, with the rest obtained from reference TRBV28 and TRBJ2-2, is as follows: DVKVTQSSRYLVKRTGEKVFLECVQDMDHENMFWYRQDPGLGLRLIYFSYDVKMKEKGDIPEGYSVSREKKERFSLILESASTNQTSMYLCASSWTLSNTGELFFGEGSRLTVL.

The chain carries TRBV19 and TRBJ2-7, with a weak D call TRBD2 (6 bases). The V gene lost 6 bases and the J gene lost 0 bases, with 15 bases spanning the gap. Germline V gene sequence: CDR1 LNHDA, CDR2 SQIVND (reference sequence). The CDR3 totals 15 residues. The CDR3 is CASSPDAGSSYEQYF. CDR3 DNA: TGTGCCAGTAGCCCTGACGCGGGGTCCTCCTACGAGCAGTACTTC.

This clone showed up just once. This chain links TRBV5-4 with TRBJ1-3, with D tentatively TRBD1 (5 bases). Trimming took 4 bases from V and 8 from J, leaving 13 bases between them. In germline, CDR1 is SGHNT, CDR2 YYREEE (reference sequence). This CDR3 spans 13 amino acids. CDR3 sequence (DNA): TGTGCCAGCAGCCTGAGGGGTTGGGACACCATATATTTT. Translation: CASSLRGWDTIYF. Complete variable domain (other parts from reference TRBV5-4 and TRBJ1-3): ETGVTQSPTHLIKTRGQQVTLRCSSQSGHNTVSWYQQALGQGPQFIFQYYREEENGRGNFPPRFSGLQFPNYSSELNVNALELDDSALYLCASSLRGWDTIYFGEGSWLTVV.